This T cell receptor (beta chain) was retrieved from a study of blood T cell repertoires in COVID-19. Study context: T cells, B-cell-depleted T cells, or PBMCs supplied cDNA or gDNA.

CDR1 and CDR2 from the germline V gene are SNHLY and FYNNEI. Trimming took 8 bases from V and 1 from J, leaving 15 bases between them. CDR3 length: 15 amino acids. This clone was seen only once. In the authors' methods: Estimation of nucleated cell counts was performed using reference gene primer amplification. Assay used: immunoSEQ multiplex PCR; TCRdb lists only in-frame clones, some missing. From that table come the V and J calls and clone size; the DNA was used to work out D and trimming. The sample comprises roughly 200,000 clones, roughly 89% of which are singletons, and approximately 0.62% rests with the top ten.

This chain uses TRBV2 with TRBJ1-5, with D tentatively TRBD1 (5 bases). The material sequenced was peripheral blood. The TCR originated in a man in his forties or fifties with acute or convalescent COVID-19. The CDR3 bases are TGTGCCAGCGCAGCGGGGGGTCAGAGCAATCAGCCCCAGCATTTT. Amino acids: CASAAGGQSNQPQHF.